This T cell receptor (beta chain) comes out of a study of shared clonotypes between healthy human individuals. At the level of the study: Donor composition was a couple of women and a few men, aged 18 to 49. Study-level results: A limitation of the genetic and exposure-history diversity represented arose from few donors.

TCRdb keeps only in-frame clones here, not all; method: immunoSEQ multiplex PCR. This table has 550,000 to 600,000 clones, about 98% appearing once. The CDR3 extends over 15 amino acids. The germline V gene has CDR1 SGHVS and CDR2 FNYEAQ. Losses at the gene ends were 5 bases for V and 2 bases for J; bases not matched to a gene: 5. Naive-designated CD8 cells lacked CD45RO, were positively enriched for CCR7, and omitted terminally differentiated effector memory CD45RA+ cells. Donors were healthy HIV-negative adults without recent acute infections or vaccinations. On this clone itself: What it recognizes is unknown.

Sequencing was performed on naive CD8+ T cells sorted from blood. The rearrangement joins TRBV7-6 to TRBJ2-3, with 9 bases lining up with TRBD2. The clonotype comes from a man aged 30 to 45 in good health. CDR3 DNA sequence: TGTGCCAGCAGCCGTAGCGGGAGTGACACAGATACGCAGTATTTT. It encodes CASSRSGSDTDTQYF. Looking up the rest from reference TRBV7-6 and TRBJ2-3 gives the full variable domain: GAGVSQSPRYKVTKRGQDVALRCDPISGHVSLYWYRQALGQGPEFLTYFNYEAQQDKSGLPNDRFSAERPEGSISTLTIQRTEQRDSAMYRCASSRSGSDTDTQYFGPGTRLTVL.